Below are 19 T cell receptor beta chains sequenced from a single sample in a study of beta chain features in type 1 diabetes. Overall study findings and caveats: Moderate but significant shortening of TCRB CDR3s was recorded in all four CD4+ subsets from Type 1 diabetes patients.

Sequenced material consisted of expressed TCRB transcripts (all of the isolated RNA was reverse transcribed). Some clones are missing from TCRdb's copy, which holds only in-frame ones; the method was immunoSEQ multiplex PCR. The table lists 250,000 to 300,000 clones, over 11% of them singletons, with 0.015% to 0.02% in the top ten. Antigen specificity for these receptors is unknown. The specimen sequenced was naive CD4+ T cells from blood. Receptors originate from a man younger than 45 with type 1 diabetes.

This rearrangement joins TRBV29-1 to TRBJ2-3; TRBD2 might be the D (6 bases). Germline loops: CDR1 SQVTM, CDR2 ANQGSEA. The germline V and J ends were trimmed by 4 bases and 4 bases, with 18 bases remaining between them. The CDR3 spans 15 residues. CDR3 residues: CSVAYGSTSPDTQYF. In nucleotides, the CDR3 is TGCAGCGTTGCATACGGGAGTACTTCCCCAGATACGCAGTATTTT.

This clone was counted a few times. The genes are TRBV6-6 and TRBJ2-7, with D possibly TRBD2 on 5 matching bases. The CDR3 is made up of 13 amino acids. Germline CDR1 and CDR2: MNHNY and SVGAGI (reference sequence). Trimming pared 9 bases from V and 7 bases from J, leaving 19 bases between. In DNA form, the CDR3 reads TGTGCCAGTACTCGGGAATACTACGGGGAGCAGTACTTC. Translation gives CASTREYYGEQYF.

The genes are TRBV7-9 and TRBJ1-3, with D perhaps matching TRBD1 (5 bases). Trimming removed 5 bases at V and 0 bases at J, with 14 bases between. This CDR3 comprises 16 residues. Germline loops: CDR1 SEHNR, CDR2 FQNEAQ (reference sequence). DNA for the CDR3: TGTGCCAGCAGCCGCAGGGCAGCAGACTCTGGAAACACCATATATTTT. This codes for CASSRRAADSGNTIYF.

This clone was recorded a few times. The genes are TRBV7-9 and TRBJ2-7, with D possibly matching TRBD1 (6 bases). The CDR3 has 16 residues. The V and J ends lost 5 bases and 3 bases respectively, with 20 bases between them. Germline loops: CDR1 SEHNR, CDR2 FQNEAQ (reference sequence). In DNA, the CDR3 is TGTGCCAGCAGCCAAGACTTCCCGGGACACAACTACGAGCAGTACTTC. It encodes CASSQDFPGHNYEQYF. The full variable domain, rest sourced from reference TRBV7-9 and TRBJ2-7, is DTGVSQNPRHKITKRGQNVTFRCDPISEHNRLYWYRQTLGQGPEFLTYFQNEAQLEKSRLLSDRFSAERPKGSFSTLEIQRTEQGDSAMYLCASSQDFPGHNYEQYFGPGTRLTVT.

This clone was picked up a small number of times. The chain employs TRBV10-3 and TRBJ2-7; 9 nucleotides line up with TRBD2. The germline V gene encodes CDR1 ENHRY and CDR2 SYGVKD. V gave up 4 bases and J gave up 2 bases; unmatched junction bases: 3. This CDR3 region has 14 residues. The CDR3: CAISGSGGPYEQYF. The DNA of the CDR3 is TGTGCCATCAGTGGTAGCGGGGGACCCTACGAGCAGTACTTC.

This clone appeared a few times. The chain uses TRBV5-1 and TRBJ2-3; D is uncertain. CDR1 SGHRS and CDR2 YFSETQ come from the germline V gene. The CDR3 has 14 residues. Trimming left V 0 bases short and J 2 bases short, with 7 bases between. Written as DNA, the CDR3 is TGCGCCAGCAGCTTGGATGGGCCCACAGATACGCAGTATTTT. It codes for CASSLDGPTDTQYF. Supplemented by reference TRBV5-1 and TRBJ2-3, the full variable domain reads KAGVTQTPRYLIKTRGQQVTLSCSPISGHRSVSWYQQTPGQGLQFLFEYFSETQRNKGNFPGRFSGRQFSNSRSEMNVSTLELGDSALYLCASSLDGPTDTQYFGPGTRLTVL.

The table lists this clone with a few counts. The CDR3 here is CASSSETHWDIVVGELFF. The CDR3 DNA follows: TGTGCCAGCAGTTCCGAAACACACTGGGACATCGTCGTCGGGGAGCTGTTTTTT. The V call is TRBV28, the J call TRBJ2-2; possible D gene TRBD1, 6 bases. In germline, CDR1 is MDHEN, CDR2 SYDVKM. This CDR3 contains 18 residues. The V and J ends lost 4 bases and 7 bases respectively, with 25 bases between them.

This clone was seen more than once but under ten times. V is TRBV14 and J is TRBJ2-1; 8 bases are shared with TRBD2. V gave up 2 bases and J gave up 5 bases; unmatched junction bases: 11. CDR3 length: 17 residues. Germline assignment: CDR1 SGHDN and CDR2 FVKESK. In DNA form, the CDR3 reads TGTGCCAGCAGCCAAAAGACTAGCGTCCAGGCCCACAATGAGCAGTTCTTC. This translates into CASSQKTSVQAHNEQFF.

The chain recombines TRBV10-3 with TRBJ2-1; the D gene is possibly TRBD2 (6 bases). The CDR3 covers 13 residues. Germline V gene lookup returns CDR1 ENHRY and CDR2 SYGVKD. The germline V and J ends were trimmed by 2 bases and 4 bases, with 6 bases remaining between them. The CDR3 protein is CAISERGYNEQFF. CDR3 DNA: TGTGCCATCAGTGAGCGGGGGTACAATGAGCAGTTCTTC.

This chain links TRBV27 with TRBJ2-3; 8 bases map to TRBD1. CDR1 and CDR2 (germline): MNHEY, SMNVEV (reference sequence). CDR3 length: 15 amino acids. V was clipped by 6 bases and J by 1 base; unmatched bases: 6. CDR3 nucleotide sequence: TGTGCCAGCAGATTAGAGGACAGGGGCACAGATACGCAGTATTTT. Protein product: CASRLEDRGTDTQYF.

This clone was seen a handful of times. The CDR3 here is CASSQSRASGHYEQYF. The CDR3 DNA reads TGCGCCAGCAGTCAATCGAGGGCTAGCGGGCACTACGAGCAGTACTTC. The V and J genes are TRBV23-1 and TRBJ2-7, with TRBD2 matching 8 bases. TRBV23-1 qualifies as an ORF whose function is uncertain. The V and J ends lost 0 bases and 3 bases, in that order; junction bases with no gene match: 7. The CDR3 runs to 16 residues.

J is TRBJ2-1 and V is TRBV11-2, with TRBD2 matching over 8 bases. This CDR3 has 15 residues. J was trimmed by 3 bases and V by 5 bases; bases with no gene match: 6. Germline assignment: CDR1 SGHAT and CDR2 FQNNGV. CDR3 loop: CASSPSAGDYNEQFF. Written as DNA, the CDR3 is TGTGCCAGCAGCCCCTCAGCGGGAGACTACAATGAGCAGTTCTTC.

This clone was seen a few times. The rearrangement joins TRBV27 to TRBJ2-1, with 10 bases aligning to TRBD2. This CDR3 has 15 amino acids. CDR1 is MNHEY, CDR2 SMNVEV, per germline (reference sequence). Germline trimming cut 5 bases from V and 6 bases from J; bases unmatched to any gene: 7. The CDR3 DNA reads TGTGCCAGCAGTCTACTAGCGGGACTTAGCAATGAGCAGTTCTTC. Translated: CASSLLAGLSNEQFF.

This rearrangement joins TRBV5-1 to TRBJ2-7, with D unclear. V was pared by 4 bases and J by 2 bases, with 13 bases between. The CDR3 sequence is 14 residues long. Germline V gives CDR1 SGHRS, CDR2 YFSETQ. The CDR3 DNA reads as TGCGCCAGCAGCCCGTCCGGGTCCACCTACGAGCAGTACTTC. Protein: CASSPSGSTYEQYF.

The sample holds a few counts of this clone. The V gene is TRBV5-4, the J gene TRBJ1-3, with 7 bases identical to TRBD1. J lost 4 bases, V lost 3 bases, and 1 base had no gene match. The CDR3 has 13 residues. From germline, CDR1 is SGHNT and CDR2 YYREEE (reference sequence). Here the CDR3 reads CASSSDRGNTIYF. The CDR3 bases are TGTGCCAGCAGCTCGGACAGGGGAAACACCATATATTTT.

This clone was detected only a few times. V usage is TRBV18 and J usage is TRBJ1-1, with a tentative D call TRBD1 (5 bases). Trimming removed 2 bases from V and 2 bases from J, with 15 bases in between. CDR3 length: 16 amino acids. In germline, CDR1 is KGHSH, CDR2 LQKENI. CDR3 nucleotide sequence: TGTGCCAGCTCACCATCGACAGCAGTAACCAACACTGAAGCTTTCTTT. It translates to CASSPSTAVTNTEAFF. Drawing the rest from reference TRBV18 and TRBJ1-1, the complete variable domain is NAGVMQNPRHLVRRRGQEARLRCSPMKGHSHVYWYRQLPEEGLKFMVYLQKENIIDESGMPKERFSAEFPKEGPSILRIQQVVRGDSAAYFCASSPSTAVTNTEAFFGQGTRLTVV.

The chain links TRBV2 to TRBJ1-4; D remains unclear. Trimming shortened V by 7 bases and J by 8 bases, and 8 bases separated the two germline ends. In germline, CDR1 is SNHLY, CDR2 FYNNEI. The CDR3 is 11 amino acids. CDR3 protein: CASTWREKLFF. CDR3 nucleotide sequence: TGTGCCAGCACGTGGAGAGAAAAACTGTTTTTT.

This clone was seen a handful of times. The chain recombines TRBV14 with TRBJ1-2, with D possibly TRBD1 on 5 matching bases. V gave up 2 bases and J gave up 4 bases, with 11 bases separating them. The CDR3 sequence is 14 residues long. CDR1 SGHDN and CDR2 FVKESK come from the germline V gene. The CDR3 coding sequence is TGTGCCAGCAGCCAATATACAGGATCCTATGGCTACACCTTC. Protein product: CASSQYTGSYGYTF.

The chain is built from TRBV9 and TRBJ2-7; possibly TRBD2 for D (5 bases). This CDR3 has 14 residues. V was shortened by 0 bases and J by 3 bases, with 10 bases between the two germline ends. Germline V gene sequence: CDR1 SGDLS, CDR2 YYNGEE. CDR3 sequence (DNA): TGTGCCAGCAGCGTAGACGGGGAAGGCTACGAGCAGTACTTC. The encoded protein is CASSVDGEGYEQYF.